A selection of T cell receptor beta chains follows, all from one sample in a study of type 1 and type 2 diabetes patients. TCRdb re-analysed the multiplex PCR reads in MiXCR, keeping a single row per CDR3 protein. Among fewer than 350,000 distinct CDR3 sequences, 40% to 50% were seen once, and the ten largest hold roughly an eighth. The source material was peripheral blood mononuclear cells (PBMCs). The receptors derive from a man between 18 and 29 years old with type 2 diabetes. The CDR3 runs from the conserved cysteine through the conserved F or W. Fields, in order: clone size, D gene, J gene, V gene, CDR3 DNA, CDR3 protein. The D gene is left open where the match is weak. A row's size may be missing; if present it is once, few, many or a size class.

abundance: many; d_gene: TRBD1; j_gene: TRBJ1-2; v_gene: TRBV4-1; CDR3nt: TGCGCCAGCAGCCAAGACGGGACAGTCCATGGCTACACCTTC; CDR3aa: CASSQDGTVHGYTF
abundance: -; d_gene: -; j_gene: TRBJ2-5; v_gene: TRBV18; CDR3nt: TGTACCAGCTCACCACAAGGCGATCATGGATGGGAGACCCAGTACTTC; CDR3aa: CTSSPQGDHGWETQYF
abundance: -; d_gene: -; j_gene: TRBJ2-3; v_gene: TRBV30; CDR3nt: TGTGCCAGCAGTTTTGACACAGATACGCAGTATTTT; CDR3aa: CASSFDTDTQYF
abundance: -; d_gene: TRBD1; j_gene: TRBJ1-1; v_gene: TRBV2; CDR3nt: TGTGCCGGACAGGGGATCCGGAACACTGAAGCTTTCTTT; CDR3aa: CAGQGIRNTEAFF
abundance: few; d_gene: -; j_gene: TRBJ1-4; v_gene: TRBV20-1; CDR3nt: TGCAGTGCTAGAGTGTGGGGCGGCGAAAAACTGTTTTTT; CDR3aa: CSARVWGGEKLFF
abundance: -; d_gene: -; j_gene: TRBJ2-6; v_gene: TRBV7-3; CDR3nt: TGTGCCAGCAACTTAACAGCAGGGTCTGGGGCCAACGTCCTGACTTTC; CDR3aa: CASNLTAGSGANVLTF
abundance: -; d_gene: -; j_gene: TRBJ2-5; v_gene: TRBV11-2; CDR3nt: TGTGCCAGCGGCCACGAGACCCAGTACTTC; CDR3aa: CASGHETQYF
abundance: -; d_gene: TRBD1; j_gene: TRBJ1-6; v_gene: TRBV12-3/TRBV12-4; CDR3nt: TGTGCCAGCAGTCGTCGACAGGGAGAGAATTCACCCCTCCACTTT; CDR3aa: CASSRRQGENSPLHF
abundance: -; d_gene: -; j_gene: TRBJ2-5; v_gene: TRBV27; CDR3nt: TGTGCCAGCAGTAATACAGGGTTGGAGACCCAGTACTTC; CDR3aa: CASSNTGLETQYF
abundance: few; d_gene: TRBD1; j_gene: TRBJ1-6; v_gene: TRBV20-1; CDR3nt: TGCAGTGCTAGAAGGAGTCAGGGGGCCCGGTCACCCCTCCACTTT; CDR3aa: CSARRSQGARSPLHF
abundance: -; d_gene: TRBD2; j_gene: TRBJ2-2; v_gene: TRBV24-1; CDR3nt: TGTGCCACCAGTGACCCCCGGCTAGCGGGAATAACCGGGGAGCTGTTTTTT; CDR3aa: CATSDPRLAGITGELFF
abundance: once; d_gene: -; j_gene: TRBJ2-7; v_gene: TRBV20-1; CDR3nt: TGCAGTGGGATTAAATACGAGCAGTACTTC; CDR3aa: CSGIKYEQYF
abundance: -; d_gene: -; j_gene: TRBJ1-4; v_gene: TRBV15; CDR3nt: TGTGCCACCAGCAGAGAAAGGGGGGGAGGAGAAAAACTGCTTTTT; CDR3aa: CATSRERGGGEKLLF
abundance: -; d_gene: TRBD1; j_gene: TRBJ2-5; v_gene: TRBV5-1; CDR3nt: TGCGCCAGCAGCACAGGGGGAGGTTCGGAGACCCAGTACTTC; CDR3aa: CASSTGGGSETQYF
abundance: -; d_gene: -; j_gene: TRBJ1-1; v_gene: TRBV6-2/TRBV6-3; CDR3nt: TGTGCCAGCAGTTACGACTGGGAGAACACTGAAGCTTTCTTT; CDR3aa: CASSYDWENTEAFF
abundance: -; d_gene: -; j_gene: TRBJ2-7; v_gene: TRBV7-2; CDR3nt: TGTGCCAGCAGCTCCGCTTCGGGGGGCACCTACGAGCAGTACTTC; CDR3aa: CASSSASGGTYEQYF
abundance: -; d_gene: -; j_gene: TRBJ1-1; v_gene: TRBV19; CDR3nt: TGTGCCAGTAGTATCCATACAACACAGGGTGTTCCTGAAGCTTTCTTT; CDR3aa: CASSIHTTQGVPEAFF
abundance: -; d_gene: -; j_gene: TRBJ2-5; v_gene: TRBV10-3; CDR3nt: TGTGCCAGCGTCGCGTCGGTTGGACGATCTTTGGAAGGGCAGTACTTC; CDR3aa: CASVASVGRSLEGQYF
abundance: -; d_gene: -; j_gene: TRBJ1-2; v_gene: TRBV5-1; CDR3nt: TGCGCCAGCAGCTTGGGGGGCCCGGAGGACAGAGTTAACTATGGCTACAACTTC; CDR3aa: CASSLGGPEDRVNYGYNF
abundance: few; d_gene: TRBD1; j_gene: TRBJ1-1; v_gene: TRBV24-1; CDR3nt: TGTGCCACCAGCACAGGGGTAATGAACACTGAAGCTTTCTTT; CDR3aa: CATSTGVMNTEAFF
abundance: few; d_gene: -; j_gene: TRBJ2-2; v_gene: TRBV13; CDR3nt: TGTGCCAGCAGCTTACAACCTGGGGAGCTGTTTTTT; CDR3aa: CASSLQPGELFF
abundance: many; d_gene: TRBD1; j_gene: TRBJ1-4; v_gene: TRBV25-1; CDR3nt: TGTGCCAGCACCACAGGGGGGGGAGTCGATGAAAAACTGTTTTTT; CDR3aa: CASTTGGGVDEKLFF
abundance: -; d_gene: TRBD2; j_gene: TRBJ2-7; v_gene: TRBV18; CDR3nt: TGTGCCAGCTCAAAGACTAGCGGGAGGGCCGCCATCTACGAGCAGTACTTC; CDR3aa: CASSKTSGRAAIYEQYF
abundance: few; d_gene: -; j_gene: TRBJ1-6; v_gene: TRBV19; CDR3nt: TGTGCCAGTACCAAAGCCAGGTGGATAAATTCACCCCTCCACTTT; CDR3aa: CASTKARWINSPLHF
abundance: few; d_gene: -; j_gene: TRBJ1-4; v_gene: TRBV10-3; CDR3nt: TGTGCCATCAGTGAGTCGCAAACTCCCGGTGAAAAACTGTTTTTT; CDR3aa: CAISESQTPGEKLFF
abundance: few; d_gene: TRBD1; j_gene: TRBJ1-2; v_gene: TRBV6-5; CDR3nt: TGTGCCAGCAGTCCCGGCCTGCCGACAGGGAACTATGGCTACACCTTC; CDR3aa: CASSPGLPTGNYGYTF
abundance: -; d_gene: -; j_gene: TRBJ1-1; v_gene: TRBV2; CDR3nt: TGTGCCAGCAGTAGCACAGGGTTCACTGAAGCTTTCTTT; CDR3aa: CASSSTGFTEAFF
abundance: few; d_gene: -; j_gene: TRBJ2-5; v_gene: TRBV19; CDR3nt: TGTGCCAGTAGTACGACGACAGTCCAAGAGACCCAGTACTTC; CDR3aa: CASSTTTVQETQYF
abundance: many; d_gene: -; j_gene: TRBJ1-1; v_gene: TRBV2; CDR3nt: TGTGCCAGCAACAGAGGACCGGGCAACACTGAAGCTTTCTTT; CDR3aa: CASNRGPGNTEAFF
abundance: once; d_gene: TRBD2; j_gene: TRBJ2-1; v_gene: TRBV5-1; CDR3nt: TGCGCCAGCAGCCTCATAGCGGGAGGGAACAATGAGCAGTTCTTC; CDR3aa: CASSLIAGGNNEQFF
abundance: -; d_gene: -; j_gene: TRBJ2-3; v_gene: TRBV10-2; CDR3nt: TGCGCCAGCAGTGGACAAGTGGGCAGTAGCACAGATACGCAGTATTTT; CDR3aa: CASSGQVGSSTDTQYF
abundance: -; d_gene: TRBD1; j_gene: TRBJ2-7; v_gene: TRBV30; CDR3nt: TGTGCCTGGAGACCAGGGGGTGGGGCGGAGCAGTACTTC; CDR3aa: CAWRPGGGAEQYF
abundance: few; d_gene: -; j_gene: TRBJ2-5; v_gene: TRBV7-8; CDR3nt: TGTGCCAGCAGCCCCGCAGGGGCGGGGGTTCAGAACTTC; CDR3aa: CASSPAGAGVQNF
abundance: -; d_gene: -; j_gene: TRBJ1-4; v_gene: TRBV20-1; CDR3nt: TGCAGTGCTAGAGACAGCGTATATGAAAAACTGTTTTTT; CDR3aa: CSARDSVYEKLFF
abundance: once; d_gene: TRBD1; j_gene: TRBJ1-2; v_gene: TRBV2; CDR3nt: TGTGCCAGCAGTGTGGAACAGGGGGGTGGCTACACCTTC; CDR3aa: CASSVEQGGGYTF
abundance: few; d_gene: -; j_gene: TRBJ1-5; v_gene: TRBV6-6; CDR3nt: TGTGCCAGCACCCTGACAGGAGGGGGGGGTCAGCCCCAGCATTTT; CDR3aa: CASTLTGGGGQPQHF
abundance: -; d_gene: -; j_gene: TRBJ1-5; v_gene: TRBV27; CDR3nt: TGTGCCATCAGTGAAGGGGCAGGCAATCAGCCCCAGCATTTT; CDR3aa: CAISEGAGNQPQHF
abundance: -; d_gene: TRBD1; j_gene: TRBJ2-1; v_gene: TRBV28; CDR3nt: TGTGCCAGCAGACCGGGACAGGGAGGGAATGAGCAGTTCTTC; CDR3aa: CASRPGQGGNEQFF
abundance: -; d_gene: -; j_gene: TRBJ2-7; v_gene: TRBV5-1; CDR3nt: TGCGCCAGCAGCTTGGCGGGTGCATCCAGTAACGAGCAGTACTTC; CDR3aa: CASSLAGASSNEQYF
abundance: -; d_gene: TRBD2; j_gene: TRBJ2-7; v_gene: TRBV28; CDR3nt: TGTGCCAGCACTCAGCGGGAGGCCTACGAGCAGTACTTC; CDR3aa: CASTQREAYEQYF
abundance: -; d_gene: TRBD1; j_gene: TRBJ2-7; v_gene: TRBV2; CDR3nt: TGTGCCAGCAGCCCTTACAGGGGGCTTTTTTACGAGCAGTACTTC; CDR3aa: CASSPYRGLFYEQYF
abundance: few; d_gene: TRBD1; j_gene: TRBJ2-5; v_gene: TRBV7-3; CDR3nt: TGTGCCAGCAGCCCCGGACAGGGGCAAGAGACCCAGTACTTC; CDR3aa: CASSPGQGQETQYF
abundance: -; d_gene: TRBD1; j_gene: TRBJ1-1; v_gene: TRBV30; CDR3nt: TGTGCCTGGCTGACAGGGGTACTGAACACTGAAGCTTTCTTT; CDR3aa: CAWLTGVLNTEAFF
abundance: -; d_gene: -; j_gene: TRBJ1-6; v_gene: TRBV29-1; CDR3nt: TGCAGCGTTGGTACAACCTATAACTCACCCCTCCACTTT; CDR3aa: CSVGTTYNSPLHF